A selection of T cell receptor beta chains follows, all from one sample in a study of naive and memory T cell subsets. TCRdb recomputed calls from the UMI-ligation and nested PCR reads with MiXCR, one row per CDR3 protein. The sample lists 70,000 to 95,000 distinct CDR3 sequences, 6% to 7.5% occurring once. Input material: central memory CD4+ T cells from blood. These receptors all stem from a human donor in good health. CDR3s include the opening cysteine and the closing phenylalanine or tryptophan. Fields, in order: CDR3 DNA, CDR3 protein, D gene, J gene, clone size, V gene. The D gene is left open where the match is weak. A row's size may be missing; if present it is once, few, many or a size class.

TGCAGTGCTAGATCTGGGACAGACTATAATTCACCCCTCCACTTT	CSARSGTDYNSPLHF	TRBD1	TRBJ1-6	many	TRBV20-1
TGTGCCAGCAGCTTGGGCCAGGGCTATAATTCACCCCTCCACTTT	CASSLGQGYNSPLHF	NA	TRBJ1-6	many	TRBV7-2
TGCAGTGCTAGAATTTCCTCGAACACTGAAGCTTTCTTT	CSARISSNTEAFF	NA	TRBJ1-1	many	TRBV20-1
TGTGCCAGCAGCTTATCCGGGGGGGTACGGAACACTGAAGCTTTCTTT	CASSLSGGVRNTEAFF	NA	TRBJ1-1	many	TRBV7-6
TGCAGTGCTATAAGGACTTCGCAAGAGACCCAGTACTTC	CSAIRTSQETQYF	NA	TRBJ2-5	many	TRBV20-1
TGTGCCAGCAGTGACGGGGAGTTCTTT	CASSDGEFF	NA	TRBJ1-1	many	TRBV6-1
TGCGCCAGCAGCCGTACGGGGTCCGGTAACAATGAGCAGTTCTTC	CASSRTGSGNNEQFF	NA	TRBJ2-1	NA	TRBV4-3
TGTGCCAGCTCACCATTTCCGGGACAGGGACCAACTAATGAAAAACTGTTTTTT	CASSPFPGQGPTNEKLFF	TRBD1	TRBJ1-4	many	TRBV18
TGTGCCATCAGTGAGTGGGGGGAGACCCAGTACTTC	CAISEWGETQYF	NA	TRBJ2-5	NA	TRBV10-3
TGTGCCAGCAGCTGGGACAGGGACACTGAAGCTTTCTTT	CASSWDRDTEAFF	TRBD1	TRBJ1-1	many	TRBV7-2
TGCAGTGCTAGATACGGGGCAGGGAATCAGCCCCAGCATTTT	CSARYGAGNQPQHF	NA	TRBJ1-5	NA	TRBV20-1
TGTGCCAGCAGTCCCAGGGGATGGGATGGCTACACCTTC	CASSPRGWDGYTF	NA	TRBJ1-2	many	TRBV6-2/TRBV6-3
TGTGCCAGCAGCTTAGAGGGGACAGGGGAATACTTC	CASSLEGTGEYF	TRBD1	TRBJ2-7	many	TRBV7-2
TGCAGCGTTGAAGATGGGTCTAGCGGGAGGGCTTACGAGCAGTACTTC	CSVEDGSSGRAYEQYF	TRBD2	TRBJ2-7	few	TRBV29-1
TGTGCCAGCTCACCACGACAGGGGTCGGCTGAAGCTTTCTTT	CASSPRQGSAEAFF	TRBD1	TRBJ1-1	few	TRBV18
TGCGCCAGCAGCCAAGATGAAGGGCGGGATACGCAGTATTTT	CASSQDEGRDTQYF	NA	TRBJ2-3	few	TRBV4-1
TGTGCCAGCAGCCGGACCTCGGACGGCTACACCTTC	CASSRTSDGYTF	NA	TRBJ1-2	many	TRBV6-2/TRBV6-3
TGTGCCAGCAGTCGCGGGACCTACGAGCAGTACTTC	CASSRGTYEQYF	NA	TRBJ2-7	few	TRBV12-3/TRBV12-4
TGTGCCTGGAGGAGGACAACCCCGTCCTACGAGCAGTACTTC	CAWRRTTPSYEQYF	NA	TRBJ2-7	few	TRBV30
TGCAGCGTTGTTACTAGCGGGAGTTTCACAGATACGCAGTATTTT	CSVVTSGSFTDTQYF	TRBD2	TRBJ2-3	few	TRBV29-1
TGTGCCAGCAGCCAGACCGTACGGGCCTACGAGCAGTACTTC	CASSQTVRAYEQYF	NA	TRBJ2-7	many	TRBV3-1
TGTGCCAGCAAAAGAGCGGGGGGGCCAACAGATACGCAGTATTTT	CASKRAGGPTDTQYF	TRBD2	TRBJ2-3	few	TRBV12-3/TRBV12-4
TGTGCCAGCAGCACCGGATATAGCACAGATACGCAGTATTTT	CASSTGYSTDTQYF	NA	TRBJ2-3	NA	TRBV7-9
TGCGCCAGCAGCAGCCCCCCCACCAAACCCGGACTAGTAGGGGTTACGCAGTATTTT	CASSSPPTKPGLVGVTQYF	TRBD2	TRBJ2-3	few	TRBV4-3
TGTGCCAGCAGTCCCCGGACAGTTTACGAGCAGTACTTC	CASSPRTVYEQYF	NA	TRBJ2-7	few	TRBV12-3/TRBV12-4
TGCAGTGCTAGGACGGGGCGAGGTAGCAATCAGCCCCAGCATTTT	CSARTGRGSNQPQHF	NA	TRBJ1-5	NA	TRBV20-1
TGTGCCAGCAGGGACAGGGGGGACAAGTATTTT	CASRDRGDKYF	TRBD1	TRBJ2-3	NA	TRBV6-2/TRBV6-3
TGTGCCAGCAGCGCCCAGGTGGGAGCTGCCGAGCAGTACTTC	CASSAQVGAAEQYF	NA	TRBJ2-7	few	TRBV9
TGCAGTGCTAGACCCGGGGAGGGTGTAATCAACGAGCAGTACTTC	CSARPGEGVINEQYF	TRBD2	TRBJ2-7	many	TRBV20-1
TGTGCCAGCAGTTTTCAACTCGGGCAGGGGAGGACTGAAGCTTTCTTT	CASSFQLGQGRTEAFF	NA	TRBJ1-1	many	TRBV12-3/TRBV12-4
TGCGCCAGCAGCCAACTGAGCTCGGGGGGACGGCAAGAGACCCAGTACTTC	CASSQLSSGGRQETQYF	TRBD2	TRBJ2-5	many	TRBV4-1
TGTGCCACCAGCAAGAGGGCCACGGTAAACACCGGGGAGCTGTTTTTT	CATSKRATVNTGELFF	NA	TRBJ2-2	many	TRBV24-1